One T cell receptor (beta chain) is described in this entry. The antigen is undetermined. The CDR3 covers 14 residues. Germline assignment: CDR1 SGHTA and CDR2 FQGNSA. The V and J ends lost 1 base and 3 bases respectively, with 10 bases between them. Use of 60 Vbeta and 13 Jbeta primers characterized the PCR. Some clones are missing from TCRdb's copy, which holds only in-frame ones; the method was immunoSEQ multiplex PCR. The sample records 150,000 or so clones, approximately 82% being singletons. These data come from a study of cytomegalovirus exposure and HLA in healthy donors. Study-wide findings and caveats: The listing of 160 or so TCR beta chains classed them as cytomegalovirus-associated. Rare sequences made up most TCRs, while some public TCRs were found in many donors. Common viral pathogens were later found to be apparently linked to several of the most significant clusters.

This chain joins TRBV7-2 and TRBJ2-7; D is unclear. Sequencing used PBMCs. This TCR came from a female donor in good health and CMV-seronegative. CDR3 DNA: TGTGCCAGCAGCTTAGATGGTTTGCGCTACGAGCAGTACTTC. This gives the protein CASSLDGLRYEQYF.